The clone carrying this TCR beta chain has a single count. Roughly 0.5 to 1 ug RNA was reverse transcribed with random hexamers. Each CDR3 protein gets one entry after TCRdb re-called the immunoSEQ multiplex PCR reads with MiXCR. The data hold approximately 70,000 distinct CDR3 sequences, with roughly 94% observed a single time. This sample is part of a study of CD8 T cells in Susac syndrome. CDR3 length: 13 residues. V trimming: 6 bases; J trimming: 7 bases; junction bases outside the gene matches: 8. Per germline, CDR1 MDHEN and CDR2 SYDVKM. The sample taken for sequencing was CD8+ T cells from PBMCs. The genes are TRBV28 and TRBJ1-1, with TRBD1 identical over 7 bases. The sequence came from a human donor with multiple sclerosis. The CDR3 DNA sequence: TGTGCCAGCAGCGATAGGGGACAGATTGAAGCTTTCTTT. Translation: CASSDRGQIEAFF.